The T cell receptor beta chain under discussion was sequenced for a study of T cells in Graves' hyperthyroidism and ophthalmopathy. Study-level information: Peripheral blood specimens were obtained at initial diagnosis, prior to any treatment. Points from the study as a whole: Among thyroid clonotypes expanded above 0.001, most also appeared in blood. Progression to ophthalmopathy was predicted a median of roughly 6.8 months early.

This clonotype was seen repeatedly, ten times or more. Its antigen is as yet unknown. Researchers took RNA transcripts and amplified the TCR beta CDR3 regions from them. The TCR CDR3 first-round RT-PCR relied on the HTBI primer set. TCRdb reprocessed the multiplex PCR reads with MiXCR, giving one entry per CDR3 protein. The data hold 150,000 to 200,000 distinct CDR3 sequences, with about 18% observed a single time. This CDR3 is 16 amino acids long. The V gene's germline CDR1 is DFQATT and CDR2 SNEGSKA (reference sequence). Trimming took 6 bases from V and 1 from J, leaving 21 bases between them. The PBMCs studied were ones that came from roughly 9.1 ml fresh peripheral blood.

The specimen was blood. The origin of this receptor is a woman in her forties or fifties with Graves' hyperthyroidism. The chain is built from TRBV20-1 and TRBJ1-1, with a possible D match to TRBD1 (5 bases). CDR3 sequence (DNA): TGCAGTGCCCCACTCCTTATAGGGGTCCGGAACACTGAAGCTTTCTTT. Translating it yields CSAPLLIGVRNTEAFF.